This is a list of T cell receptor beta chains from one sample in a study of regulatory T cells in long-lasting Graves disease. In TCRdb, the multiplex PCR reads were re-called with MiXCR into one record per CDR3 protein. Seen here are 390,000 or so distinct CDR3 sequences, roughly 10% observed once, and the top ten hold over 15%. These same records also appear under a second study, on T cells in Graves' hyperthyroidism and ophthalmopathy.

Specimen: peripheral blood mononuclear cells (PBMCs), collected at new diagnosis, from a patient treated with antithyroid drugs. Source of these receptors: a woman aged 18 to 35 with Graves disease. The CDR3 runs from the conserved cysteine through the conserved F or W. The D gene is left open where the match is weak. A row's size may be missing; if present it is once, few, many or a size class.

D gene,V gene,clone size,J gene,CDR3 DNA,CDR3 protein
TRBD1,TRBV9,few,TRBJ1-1,TGTGCCAGCAGCCCCAGACAGGGCTTTGGAACTGAAGCTTTCTTT,CASSPRQGFGTEAFF
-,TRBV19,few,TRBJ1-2,TGTGCCAGTAGCCAACAGGGTACGGGTAACTATGGCTACACCTTC,CASSQQGTGNYGYTF
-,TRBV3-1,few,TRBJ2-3,TGTGCCAGCCGCCCGGGGTACACCTACACAGATACGCAGTATTTT,CASRPGYTYTDTQYF
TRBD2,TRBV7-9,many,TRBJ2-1,TGTGCCACTTCAAGACGGGGGGGCGAAGATGAGCAGTTCTTC,CATSRRGGEDEQFF
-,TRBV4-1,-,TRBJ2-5,TGCGCCAGCAGCCCTATAAGGGGCAGCCAAGAGACCCAGTACTTC,CASSPIRGSQETQYF
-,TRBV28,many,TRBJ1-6,TGTGCCAGCAGTTTAGCTGGATCCTATAATTCACCCCTCCACTTT,CASSLAGSYNSPLHF
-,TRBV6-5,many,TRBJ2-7,TGTGCCAGCAGTTATGGTGAGGGGTCCACCTACGAGCAGTACTTC,CASSYGEGSTYEQYF
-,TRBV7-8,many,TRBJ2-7,TGTGCCAGCAGCTTAGCGGTAGCTGCAAGCTCCTACGAGCAGTACTTC,CASSLAVAASSYEQYF
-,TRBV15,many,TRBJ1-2,TGTGCCACCAGCCGAGGCGGCCGAAGCCACTATGGCTACACCTTC,CATSRGGRSHYGYTF
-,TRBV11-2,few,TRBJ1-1,TGCGCCAGCAGCCAAGATCGTTCGGCTGAAGCTTTCTTT,CASSQDRSAEAFF
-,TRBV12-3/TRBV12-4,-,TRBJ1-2,TGTGCCAGCAGTCTACGAGGCCAAGGCTACACCTTC,CASSLRGQGYTF
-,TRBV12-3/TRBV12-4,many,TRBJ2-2,TGTGCCAGCAGCCCGGGACTCCCGGGGGAGCTGTTTTTT,CASSPGLPGELFF
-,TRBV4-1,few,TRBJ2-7,TGCGCCAGCAGCCAAGAATTCATCCAGGGTTTATCCTACGAGCAGTACTTC,CASSQEFIQGLSYEQYF
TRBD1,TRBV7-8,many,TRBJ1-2,TGTGCCAGCAGCTTAGAGACAGGGAACTATGGCTACACCTTC,CASSLETGNYGYTF
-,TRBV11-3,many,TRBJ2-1,TGTGCCAGCAGCCGGGGGACAGAGGTGCCAGGGAATGAGCAGTTCTTC,CASSRGTEVPGNEQFF
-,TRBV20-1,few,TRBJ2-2,TGCAGTGCTAGAGTGCTCAGCAGCGCGAACACCGGGGAGCTGTTTTTT,CSARVLSSANTGELFF
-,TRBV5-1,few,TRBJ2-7,TGCGCCAGCAGCTTGGGCCGGGGCCCCGAGCAGTACTTC,CASSLGRGPEQYF
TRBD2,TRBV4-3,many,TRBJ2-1,TGCGCCAGCAGCCAAGTACGTTCGGCTAGCGGGCTCAATGAGCAGTTCTTC,CASSQVRSASGLNEQFF
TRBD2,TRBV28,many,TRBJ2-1,TGTGCCAGCAGGGGACTATTGTATGAGCAGTTCTTC,CASRGLLYEQFF
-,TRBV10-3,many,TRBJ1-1,TGTGCCATCAGTTATAACACCGGGGGAATGAACACTGAAGCTTTCTTT,CAISYNTGGMNTEAFF
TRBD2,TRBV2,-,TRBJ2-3,TGTGCCAGCAGTGGAGGACTAGCGCAGTATTTT,CASSGGLAQYF
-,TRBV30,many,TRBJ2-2,TGTGCCTGGAGTGTATTGCGCGAGGGGGAGCTGTTTTTT,CAWSVLREGELFF
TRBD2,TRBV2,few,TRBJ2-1,TGTGCCAGCAGTTATGGGAGCAGCGGGAGCCCCGAGCAGTTCTTC,CASSYGSSGSPEQFF
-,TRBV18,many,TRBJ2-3,TGTGCCAGCTCACAGGGGTTGCGGTACACAGATACGCAGTATTTT,CASSQGLRYTDTQYF
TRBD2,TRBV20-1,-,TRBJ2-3,TGCAGTGCTCCCTTGGGGATAGCGGGAGCCACTGATACGCAGTATTTT,CSAPLGIAGATDTQYF
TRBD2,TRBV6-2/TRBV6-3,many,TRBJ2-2,TGTGCCAGCAGTTATGGAGCGGGGGTCACGAACACCGGGGAGCTGTTTTTT,CASSYGAGVTNTGELFF
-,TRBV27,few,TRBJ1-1,TGTGCCAGTCGTACAGGGTACATGAACACTGAAGCTTTCTTT,CASRTGYMNTEAFF